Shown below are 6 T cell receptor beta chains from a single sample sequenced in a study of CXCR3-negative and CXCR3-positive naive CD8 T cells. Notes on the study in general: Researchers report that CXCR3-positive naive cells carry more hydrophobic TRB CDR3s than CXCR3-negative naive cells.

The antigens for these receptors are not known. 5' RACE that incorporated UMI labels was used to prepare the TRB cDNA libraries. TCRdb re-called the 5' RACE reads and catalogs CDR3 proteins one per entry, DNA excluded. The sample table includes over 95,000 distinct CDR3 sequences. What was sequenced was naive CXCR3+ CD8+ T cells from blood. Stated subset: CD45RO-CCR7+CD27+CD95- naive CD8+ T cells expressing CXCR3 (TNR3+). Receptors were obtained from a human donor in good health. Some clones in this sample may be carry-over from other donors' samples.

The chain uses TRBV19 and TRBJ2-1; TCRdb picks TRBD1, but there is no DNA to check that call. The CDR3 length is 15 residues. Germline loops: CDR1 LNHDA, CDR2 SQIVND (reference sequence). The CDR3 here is CASSMTGTGHNEQFF.

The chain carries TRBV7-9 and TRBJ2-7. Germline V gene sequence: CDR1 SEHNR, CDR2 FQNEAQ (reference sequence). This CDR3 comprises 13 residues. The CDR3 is CASSSEYSYEQYF.

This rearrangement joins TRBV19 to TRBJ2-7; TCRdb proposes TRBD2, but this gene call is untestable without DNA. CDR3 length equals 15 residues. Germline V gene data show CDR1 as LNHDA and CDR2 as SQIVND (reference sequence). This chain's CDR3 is CASRPLHGRAYEQYF.

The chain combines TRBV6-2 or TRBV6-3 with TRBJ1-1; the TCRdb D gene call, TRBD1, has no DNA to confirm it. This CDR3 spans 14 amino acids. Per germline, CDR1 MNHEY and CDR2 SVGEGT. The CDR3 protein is CASSYWGHDTEAFF.

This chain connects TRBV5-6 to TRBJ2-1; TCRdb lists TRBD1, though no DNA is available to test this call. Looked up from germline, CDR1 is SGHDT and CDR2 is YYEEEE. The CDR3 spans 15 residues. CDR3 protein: CASSCRNCPEEEQFF.

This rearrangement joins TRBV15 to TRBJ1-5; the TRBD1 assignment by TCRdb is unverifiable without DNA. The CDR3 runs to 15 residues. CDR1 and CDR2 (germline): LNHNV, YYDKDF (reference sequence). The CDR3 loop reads CATSPDRGFNQPQHF.